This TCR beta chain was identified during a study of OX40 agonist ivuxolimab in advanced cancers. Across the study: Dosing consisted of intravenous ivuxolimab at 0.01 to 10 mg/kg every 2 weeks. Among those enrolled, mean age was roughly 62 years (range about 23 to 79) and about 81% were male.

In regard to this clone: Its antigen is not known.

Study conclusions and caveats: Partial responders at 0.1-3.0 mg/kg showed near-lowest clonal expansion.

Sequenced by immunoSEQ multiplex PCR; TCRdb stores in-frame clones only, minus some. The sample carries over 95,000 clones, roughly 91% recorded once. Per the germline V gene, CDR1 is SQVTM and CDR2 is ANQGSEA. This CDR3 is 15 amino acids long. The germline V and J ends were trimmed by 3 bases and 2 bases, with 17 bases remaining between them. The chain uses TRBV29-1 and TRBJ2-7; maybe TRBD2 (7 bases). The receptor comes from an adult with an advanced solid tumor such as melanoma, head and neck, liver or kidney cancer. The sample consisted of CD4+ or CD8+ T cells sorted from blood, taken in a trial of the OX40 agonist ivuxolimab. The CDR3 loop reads CSVDFRRGGAYEQYF. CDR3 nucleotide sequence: TGCAGCGTTGATTTTCGTAGGGGGGGGGCCTACGAGCAGTACTTC.